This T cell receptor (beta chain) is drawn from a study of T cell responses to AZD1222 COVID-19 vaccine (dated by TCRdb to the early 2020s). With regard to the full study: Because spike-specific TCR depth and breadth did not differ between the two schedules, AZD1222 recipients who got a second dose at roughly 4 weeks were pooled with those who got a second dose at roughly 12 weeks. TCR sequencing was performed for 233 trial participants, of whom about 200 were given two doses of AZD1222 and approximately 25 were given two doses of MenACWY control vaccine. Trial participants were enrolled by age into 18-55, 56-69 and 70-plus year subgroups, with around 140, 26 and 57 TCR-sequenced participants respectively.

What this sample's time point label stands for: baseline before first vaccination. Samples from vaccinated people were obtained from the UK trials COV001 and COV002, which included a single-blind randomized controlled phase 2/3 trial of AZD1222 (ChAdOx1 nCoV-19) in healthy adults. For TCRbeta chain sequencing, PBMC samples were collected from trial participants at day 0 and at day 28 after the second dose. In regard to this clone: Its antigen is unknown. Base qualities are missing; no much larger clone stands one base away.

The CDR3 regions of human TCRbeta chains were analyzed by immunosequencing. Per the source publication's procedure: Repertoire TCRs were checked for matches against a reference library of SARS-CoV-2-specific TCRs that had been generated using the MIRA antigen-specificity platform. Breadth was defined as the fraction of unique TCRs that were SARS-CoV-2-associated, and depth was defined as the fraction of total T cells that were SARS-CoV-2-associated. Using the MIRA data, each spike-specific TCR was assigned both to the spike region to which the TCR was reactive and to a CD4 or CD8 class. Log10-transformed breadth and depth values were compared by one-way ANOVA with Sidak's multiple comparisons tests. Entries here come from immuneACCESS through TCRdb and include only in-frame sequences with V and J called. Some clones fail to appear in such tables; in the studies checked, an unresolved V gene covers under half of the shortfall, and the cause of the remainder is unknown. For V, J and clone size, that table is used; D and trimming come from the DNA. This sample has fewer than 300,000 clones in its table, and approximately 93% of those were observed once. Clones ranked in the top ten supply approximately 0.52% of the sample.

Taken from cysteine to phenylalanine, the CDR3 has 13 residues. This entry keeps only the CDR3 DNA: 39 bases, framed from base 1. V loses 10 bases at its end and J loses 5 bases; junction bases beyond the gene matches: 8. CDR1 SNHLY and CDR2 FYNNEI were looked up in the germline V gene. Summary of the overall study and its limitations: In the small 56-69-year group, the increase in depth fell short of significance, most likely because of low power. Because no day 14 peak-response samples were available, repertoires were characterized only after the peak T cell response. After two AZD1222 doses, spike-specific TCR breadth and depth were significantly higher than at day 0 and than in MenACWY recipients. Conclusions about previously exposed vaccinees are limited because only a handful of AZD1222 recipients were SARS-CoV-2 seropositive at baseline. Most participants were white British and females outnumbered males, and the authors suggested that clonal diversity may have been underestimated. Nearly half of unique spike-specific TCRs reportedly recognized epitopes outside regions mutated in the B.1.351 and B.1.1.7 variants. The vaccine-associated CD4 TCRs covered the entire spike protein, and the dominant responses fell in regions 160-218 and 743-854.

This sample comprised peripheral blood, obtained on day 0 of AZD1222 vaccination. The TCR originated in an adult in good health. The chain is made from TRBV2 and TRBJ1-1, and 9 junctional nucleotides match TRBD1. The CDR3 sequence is CATCDRGATEAFF. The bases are TGTGCCACCTGTGACAGGGGGGCGACTGAAGCTTTCTTT.